This T cell receptor beta chain was documented in a study of glioma-infiltrating T cells after dendritic cell vaccination. Time point specified: after dendritic cell vaccination, including at tumor progression/relapse. Fresh-frozen tumor tissue and more than two years of survival data were available for all. The primer mix had 60 V beta and 13 J beta primers. Method: immunoSEQ multiplex PCR; TCRdb's copy keeps in-frame clones and lacks some. The sample holds approximately 60,000 clones; 86% are singletons and the top ten take around a tenth. Germline V gene data show CDR1 as GTSNPN and CDR2 as SVGIG (reference sequence). The CDR3 contains 15 residues. Trimming at V came to 3 bases and at J to 1 base, leaving 4 bases not matched to a gene.

This clonotype was obtained from a human donor with glioblastoma. This material consisted of blood, taken after dendritic cell vaccination. V and J are TRBV30 and TRBJ2-3; TRBD2 agrees at 10 bases. In nucleotides, the CDR3 is TGTGCCTGGAGCGTCGGGACTAGCGGCACAGATACGCAGTATTTT. Translated: CAWSVGTSGTDTQYF.